The 30 T cell receptor beta chains below come from one sample, sequenced in a study of identical twins listed by TCRdb under 2016. The method was 5' RACE. Reads for this sample came from an Illumina HiSeq 2000. TCRdb applied fastp at Q25 and MiXCR to the public reads, then kept only in-frame beta chains. Entries that share a CDR3 protein sequence are merged under the most common genes and DNA. The sample profile shows a few hundred thousand distinct CDR3 sequences; roughly 13% of them were found once. Approximately 0.98% of the sample comes from the top ten. These records were also assigned to another study, of yellow fever vaccine responses in identical twins.

The sequenced sample was CD4+ T cells sorted from blood. The receptors originated from a woman between 18 and 29 years old in good health.

The V call is TRBV7-9, the J call TRBJ2-1; TRBD2 is a possible D gene (5 bases). V gave up 2 bases and J gave up 2 bases, with 10 bases separating them. Germline V gene data show CDR1 as SEHNR and CDR2 as FQNEAQ (reference sequence). This CDR3 has 15 amino acids. CDR3 region: CASSLQRVTYNEQFF. The CDR3 nucleotides are TGTGCCAGCAGCTTACAGAGGGTGACCTACAATGAGCAGTTCTTC. The full variable domain, rest sourced from reference TRBV7-9 and TRBJ2-1, is DTGVSQNPRHKITKRGQNVTFRCDPISEHNRLYWYRQTLGQGPEFLTYFQNEAQLEKSRLLSDRFSAERPKGSFSTLEIQRTEQGDSAMYLCASSLQRVTYNEQFFGPGTRLTVL.

This chain connects TRBV6-2 or TRBV6-3 to TRBJ2-1; 9 nucleotides align to TRBD1. V was pared by 5 bases and J by 12 bases, with 11 bases of the junction left unmatched. Germline loops: CDR1 MNHEY, CDR2 SVGEGT. The CDR3 is 14 residues long. Written as DNA, the CDR3 is TGTGCCAGCAGTCCGCCGGGACAGGGCCGTGGGCAGTTCTTC. Translating it yields CASSPPGQGRGQFF.

The table lists this clonotype with a few counts. V is TRBV4-1 and J is TRBJ1-1; tentatively, D is TRBD1 (6 bases). V was cut by 5 bases and J by 0 bases, with 19 bases left in between. CDR3 length equals 17 residues. CDR1 and CDR2 from the germline V gene are MGHRA and YSYEKL. DNA for the CDR3: TGCGCCAGCAGCTGGGGGGCTCGGGAGATTATGAACACTGAAGCTTTCTTT. Translation gives CASSWGAREIMNTEAFF.

The genes are TRBV7-9 and TRBJ2-7, with D perhaps given as TRBD1 or TRBD2 (6 bases each). Germline-derived CDR1 and CDR2 are SEHNR and FQNEAQ (reference sequence). This CDR3 spans 14 amino acids. With 5 bases removed from V and 3 bases from J, the gap between germline ends came to 14 bases. Here the CDR3 DNA reads TGTGCCAGCAGCACGCGGGACACAAACTACGAGCAGTACTTC. Protein: CASSTRDTNYEQYF. The variable domain in full, completed from reference TRBV7-9 and TRBJ2-7, reads DTGVSQNPRHKITKRGQNVTFRCDPISEHNRLYWYRQTLGQGPEFLTYFQNEAQLEKSRLLSDRFSAERPKGSFSTLEIQRTEQGDSAMYLCASSTRDTNYEQYFGPGTRLTVT.

Only a few counts were recorded for this clonotype. The chain has TRBV5-1 and TRBJ2-7; D may be TRBD2 (6 bases). Germline CDR1 and CDR2: SGHRS and YFSETQ. Trimming took 0 bases from V and 3 from J, leaving 10 bases between them. The CDR3 has 14 amino acids. The DNA for the CDR3 is TGCGCCAGCAGCTTGGGTGGAGGGTACTACGAGCAGTACTTC. It translates to CASSLGGGYYEQYF.

The gene calls are TRBV18 and TRBJ2-3; 10 bases are shared with TRBD2. V was pared by 1 base and J by 4 bases, with 11 bases of the junction left unmatched. The germline CDR1 and CDR2 sequences are KGHSH and LQKENI. CDR3 size: 18 residues. The CDR3 loop is CASSPLPRSSGSSDTQYF. The CDR3 region has the DNA TGTGCCAGCTCACCACTCCCGAGATCTAGCGGGAGTTCAGATACGCAGTATTTT.

The rearrangement uses TRBV29-1 and TRBJ2-2, with 13 nucleotides matching TRBD2. The CDR3 length is 14 residues. V lost 7 bases, J lost 6 bases, and 5 bases stayed unmatched. Germline-derived CDR1 and CDR2 are SQVTM and ANQGSEA. The CDR3: CSAGTSGNSGELFF. The CDR3 DNA sequence: TGCAGCGCCGGGACTAGCGGGAATTCCGGGGAGCTGTTTTTT.

This clonotype was seen a few times. The V and J genes are TRBV6-4 and TRBJ1-2; D remains ambiguous. This CDR3 is built from 13 residues. V lost 4 bases to trimming and J lost 4 bases, with 10 bases between them. From germline, CDR1 is MRHNA and CDR2 SNTAGT. In DNA, the CDR3 is TGTGCCAGCAGTGGAGGGTACTCCTATGGCTACACCTTC. The encoded protein is CASSGGYSYGYTF.

There are many counts of this clonotype. The chain recombines TRBV6-2 or TRBV6-3 with TRBJ2-2, with a weak D call TRBD1 (6 bases). CDR1 MNHEY and CDR2 SVGEGT come from the germline V gene. Between the trimmed V and J ends, which lost 6 bases and 5 bases, there was a span of 13 bases. This CDR3 has 14 residues. In nucleotides, the CDR3 is TGTGCCAGCAGACGTAACCAGGGGACCGGGGAGCTGTTTTTT. Its translation is CASRRNQGTGELFF.

This clonotype has only a few counts. The chain recombines TRBV12-3 or TRBV12-4 with TRBJ1-2; D is unclear. CDR3 length: 16 residues. V was trimmed by 6 bases and J by 4 bases, leaving 21 bases between them. CDR3 sequence reads: CASRTTGPQRSYGYTF. Here the CDR3 DNA reads TGTGCCAGCAGGACAACTGGGCCCCAGAGATCCTATGGCTACACCTTC.

Note on this clonotype: This may come from a read error, since a much larger clone is one base off. The chain has TRBV29-1 and TRBJ2-1, with D unresolved. Germline CDR1 SQVTM, CDR2 ANQGSEA. There are 10 residues in the CDR3. Trimming removed 7 bases at V and 6 bases at J, with 7 bases between. The CDR3 nucleotides read TGCAGCGCAACGACCAATGAGCAGTTCTTC. Its protein product is CSATTNEQFF.

The genes are TRBV11-2 and TRBJ2-6; D is unclear. Per the germline V gene, CDR1 is SGHAT and CDR2 is FQNNGV. The CDR3 is 19 residues long. Trimming left V 2 bases short and J 0 bases short, with 17 bases between. DNA of the CDR3: TGTGCCAGCAGCTTAAAACACCAATGGGCTCTCTCTGGGGCCAACGTCCTGACTTTC. Translated, it gives CASSLKHQWALSGANVLTF.

This clonotype was seen ten or more times. The V and J genes are TRBV6-2 or TRBV6-3 and TRBJ2-1; D gene uncertain. CDR1 and CDR2 from the germline V gene are MNHEY and SVGEGT. V dropped 2 bases and J dropped 10 bases, with 9 bases sitting between them. This CDR3 region has 12 residues. CDR3 nucleotides: TGTGCCAGCAGTTACAGTAGCACCGAGCAGTTCTTC. This codes for CASSYSSTEQFF.

The chain uses TRBV21-1 and TRBJ2-7. TRBV21-1 is a known pseudogene. This CDR3 has 14 residues. CDR3 DNA sequence: TGTGCCAGCAGCAAGGAAAGGCTGAACATTGTGCAGTACTTC. Protein: CASSKERLNIVQYF.

This clonotype was picked up many times. The chain carries TRBV12-3 or TRBV12-4 and TRBJ1-4, with 7 bases fitting TRBD1. The CDR3 is 15 amino acids. V gave up 6 bases and J gave up 0 bases; unmatched junction bases: 4. For the CDR3, the DNA is TGTGCCAGCAGACGTACAGGGGCAACTAATGAAAAACTGTTTTTT. Amino acid sequence: CASRRTGATNEKLFF.

This clonotype was seen a single time. V usage is TRBV7-8 and J usage is TRBJ2-7, with D tentatively TRBD1 or TRBD2 (5 bases each). Germline CDR1 SGHVS, CDR2 FQNEAQ. V lost 1 base and J 4 bases, leaving 14 bases between the germline ends. The CDR3 runs 15 residues. DNA of the CDR3: TGTGCCAGCAGCTTAGGAGGGGTGGGGGTATACGAGCAGTACTTC. Translated, it gives CASSLGGVGVYEQYF.

This clonotype has a handful of counts. This chain uses TRBV7-8 with TRBJ1-5; 7 bases line up with TRBD1. The CDR3 totals 15 residues. With 5 bases clipped from V and 4 bases from J, the junction kept 8 bases outside the gene matches. CDR1 and CDR2 from the germline V gene are SGHVS and FQNEAQ. CDR3 amino acids: CASSLQQGRNQPQHF. The CDR3 bases are TGTGCCAGCAGCCTACAACAGGGGCGGAATCAGCCCCAGCATTTT.

This clonotype was counted a few times. This chain connects TRBV24-1 to TRBJ2-1, with unresolved D. The CDR3 extends over 14 amino acids. Germline CDR1 reads KGHDR; CDR2 reads SFDVKD. Trimming removed 6 bases at V and 5 bases at J, with 13 bases between. Here the CDR3 DNA reads TGTGCCACCAGTACGAGAGTTGCCAACAATGAGCAGTTCTTC. This translates into CATSTRVANNEQFF.

This clonotype turned up a few times. This sequence joins TRBV5-4 and TRBJ2-1, with 10 bases that match TRBD2. This CDR3 comprises 17 residues. Germline V CDR1 and CDR2: SGHNT, YYREEE (reference sequence). Losses at the gene ends were 4 bases for V and 6 bases for J; bases not matched to a gene: 13. The CDR3 DNA sequence: TGTGCCAGCAGCCCCGCAGCCATAGGGACTAGCGTCAATGAGCAGTTCTTC. The encoded protein is CASSPAAIGTSVNEQFF. The whole variable domain, remainder taken from reference TRBV5-4 and TRBJ2-1, is ETGVTQSPTHLIKTRGQQVTLRCSSQSGHNTVSWYQQALGQGPQFIFQYYREEENGRGNFPPRFSGLQFPNYSSELNVNALELDDSALYLCASSPAAIGTSVNEQFFGPGTRLTVL.

The table lists this clonotype with a few counts. The chain uses TRBV6-5 and TRBJ2-2; D call uncertain. CDR1 MNHEY and CDR2 SVGAGI come from the germline V gene. The CDR3 is 14 residues long. Trimming shortened V by 5 bases and J by 7 bases, and 14 bases separated the two germline ends. The CDR3 region is CASSNTDWGGELFF. For the CDR3, the DNA is TGTGCCAGCAGTAACACCGACTGGGGCGGGGAGCTGTTTTTT.

V gene TRBV29-1 combines with J gene TRBJ1-2, with D hard to call. V was clipped by 3 bases and J by 0 bases, with 8 bases between them. In germline, CDR1 is SQVTM, CDR2 ANQGSEA. The length of the CDR3 is 13 residues. The CDR3 coding sequence is TGCAGCGTTGAGTATCAGTCTAACTATGGCTACACCTTC. This codes for CSVEYQSNYGYTF. Full variable domain (outside the CDR3, taken from reference TRBV29-1 and TRBJ1-2): SAVISQKPSRDICQRGTSLTIQCQVDSQVTMMFWYRQQPGQSLTLIATANQGSEATYESGFVIDKFPISRPNLTFSTLTVSNMSPEDSSIYLCSVEYQSNYGYTFGSGTRLTVV.

This clonotype was observed a handful of times. The rearrangement joins TRBV4-2 to TRBJ2-7, with D possibly matching TRBD2 (6 bases). Germline V lookup: CDR1 LGHNA, CDR2 YNFKEQ. The germline V and J ends were trimmed by 1 base and 2 bases, with 18 bases remaining between them. The length of the CDR3 is 17 residues. The CDR3 loop reads CASSQVRKAGTTYEQYF. The CDR3 bases are TGTGCCAGCAGCCAAGTAAGGAAAGCGGGTACCACCTACGAGCAGTACTTC.

The chain is built from TRBV28 and TRBJ2-4, with 7 bases fitting TRBD2. Germline loops: CDR1 MDHEN, CDR2 SYDVKM. The V and J ends lost 3 bases and 2 bases, in that order; junction bases with no gene match: 7. There are 16 residues in the CDR3. The CDR3 protein is CASSFRGVQTKNIQYF. CDR3 coding DNA: TGTGCCAGCAGTTTCCGGGGGGTCCAAACCAAAAACATTCAGTACTTC.

This clonotype was observed a handful of times. This chain connects TRBV20-1 to TRBJ2-5, with a weak D call TRBD1 (5 bases). CDR3 length: 11 amino acids. Germline CDR1 DFQATT, CDR2 SNEGSKA (reference sequence). The V end lost 3 bases, the J end lost 5 bases, and 7 bases lay between the germline ends. CDR3 region: CSASWGETQYF. The DNA for the CDR3 is TGCAGTGCTAGCTGGGGCGAGACCCAGTACTTC.

V gene TRBV6-1 combines with J gene TRBJ2-7; D is possibly TRBD1 or TRBD2 (6 bases each). Germline values: CDR1 MNHNS, CDR2 SASEGT. Trimming pared 1 base from V and 5 bases from J, leaving 9 bases between. This CDR3 is built from 13 residues. DNA of the CDR3: TGTGCCAGCAGTGAAGGGGGGGCCCACGAGCAGTACTTC. This translates into CASSEGGAHEQYF.

The V call is TRBV20-1, the J call TRBJ2-3; 7 bases are shared with TRBD2. Per germline, CDR1 DFQATT and CDR2 SNEGSKA (reference sequence). V was pared by 6 bases and J by 0 bases, with 3 bases of the junction left unmatched. The CDR3 runs 13 residues. CDR3 amino acids: CSAREPSTDTQYF. The CDR3 DNA sequence: TGCAGTGCGCGGGAGCCGAGCACAGATACGCAGTATTTT.

This clonotype was counted only a few times. The chain is built from TRBV11-2 and TRBJ2-4, with 7 bases fitting TRBD2. V lost 3 bases and J lost 2; bases outside the gene matches: 13. Germline V gives CDR1 SGHAT, CDR2 FQNNGV. CDR3 length: 18 amino acids. CDR3: CASSFPSLVGGPKNIQYF. The CDR3 region has the DNA TGTGCCAGCAGCTTTCCCTCCCTGGTGGGAGGGCCCAAAAACATTCAGTACTTC.

This chain uses TRBV2 with TRBJ2-7; D may be TRBD2 (6 bases). The CDR3 spans 12 residues. Per the germline V gene, CDR1 is SNHLY and CDR2 is FYNNEI. V was cut by 6 bases and J by 12 bases, with 18 bases left in between. CDR3 nucleotide sequence: TGTGCCAGCAGCCCAGCGGGTAGCTGGCGGTACTTC. Translated: CASSPAGSWRYF.

The chain carries TRBV2 and TRBJ2-3; no reliable D call. This CDR3 spans 15 amino acids. CDR1 SNHLY and CDR2 FYNNEI come from the germline V gene. Trimming took 5 bases from V and 2 from J, leaving 14 bases between them. The CDR3 here is CASSRTTSPTDTQYF. CDR3 coding DNA: TGTGCCAGCAGTCGGACGACCTCGCCCACAGATACGCAGTATTTT.

This clonotype was detected a few times. The chain uses TRBV4-1 and TRBJ2-2, with 9 positions matching TRBD2. V trimming: 0 bases; J trimming: 7 bases; junction bases outside the gene matches: 9. This CDR3 has 17 amino acids. Germline CDR1 is MGHRA and CDR2 is YSYEKL. The DNA of the CDR3 is TGCGCCAGCAGCCAAGACTCTGCGGGGGGGCGAGGCGGGGAGCTGTTTTTT. Protein product: CASSQDSAGGRGGELFF.